Below, one T cell receptor (beta chain) is given with its context. The target antigen is unknown. The data belong to a study of T cell repertoires in cytomegalovirus infection. Study as a whole: Indications of both CMV infection and matching HLA type were provided by public TCR beta signatures. General study results and limits: Clonotypes of TCR beta that were HLA-C-restricted and CMV-specific dominated the ex vivo response. Frequencies of public TCR beta families were cumulated, and this identified carriers of CMV plus the relevant HLA.

Via MiXCR, TCRdb re-called the reads, giving one row per CDR3 protein. This table has 95,000 to 120,000 distinct CDR3 sequences, 30% appearing once. The germline V gene encodes CDR1 LGHDT and CDR2 YNNKEL (reference sequence). The CDR3 extends over 16 amino acids. The ends were cut back, 6 bases at V and 4 bases at J, with 19 bases in the middle. The clonotype was recovered from a human donor in good health (CMV status not recorded). Some clones in this sample may be carry-over from other donors' samples. The sequenced sample was CD8+ T cells from cultured PBMCs, obtained from culture after CMV antigen stimulation. The V gene is TRBV3-1, the J gene TRBJ2-1, with D possibly being TRBD2 (6 bases). CDR3 DNA: TGTGCCAGCAGTAGTTCCAGGACTAACGCATACAATGAGCAGTTCTTC. Translating it yields CASSSSRTNAYNEQFF.